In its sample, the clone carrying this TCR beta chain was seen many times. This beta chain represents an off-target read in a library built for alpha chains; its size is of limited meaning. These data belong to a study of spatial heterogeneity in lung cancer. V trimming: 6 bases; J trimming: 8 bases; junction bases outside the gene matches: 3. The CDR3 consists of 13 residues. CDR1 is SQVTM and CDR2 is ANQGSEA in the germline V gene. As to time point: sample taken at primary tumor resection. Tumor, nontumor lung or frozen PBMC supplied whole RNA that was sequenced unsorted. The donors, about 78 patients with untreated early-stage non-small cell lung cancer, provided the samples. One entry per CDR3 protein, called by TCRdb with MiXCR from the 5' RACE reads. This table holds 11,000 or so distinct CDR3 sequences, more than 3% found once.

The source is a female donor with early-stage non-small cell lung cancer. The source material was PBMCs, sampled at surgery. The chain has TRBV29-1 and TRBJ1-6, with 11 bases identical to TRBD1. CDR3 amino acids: CSVRDRGDSPLHF. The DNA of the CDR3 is TGCAGCGTCCGGGACAGGGGGGATTCACCCCTCCACTTT.